Sequencing of this T cell receptor beta chain was carried out in a study of metastatic and nonmetastatic thyroid tumors. Study as a whole: Repertoire data that came from the blood and tumor or nodule tissue of malignant and benign thyroid patients were compared.

Looked up from germline, CDR1 is LGHNT and CDR2 is FRNRAP. With V trimmed by 1 base and J by 11 bases, 4 bases remained unmatched. The CDR3 consists of 12 residues. Per the original data handling: In papillary thyroid cancer, a distant-metastasis classifier was built using CDR3 differences across clinicopathological groups. Using MiXCR, TCRdb reanalyzed the PCR reads. These V and J calls are TCRdb output, not the study's own analysis. In the table there are about 32,000 clones, about 18% of which are singletons. Not a single patient had been given any form of treatment at any point before undergoing thyroid surgery.

This receptor was obtained from a female donor with papillary thyroid cancer or a benign thyroid nodule (not recorded which). Some clones in this sample may be carry-over from other donors' samples. Sequencing was done on a sample of blood. The chain combines TRBV12-5 with TRBJ1-1; the match to TRBD1 covers 7 bases. The CDR3 sequence is CASGLDRGLAFF. The CDR3 DNA is TGTGCTAGTGGTTTGGACAGGGGCCTTGCTTTCTTT. The whole variable domain, remainder taken from reference TRBV12-5 and TRBJ1-1, is DARVTQTPRHKVTEMGQEVTMRCQPILGHNTVFWYRQTMMQGLELLAYFRNRAPLDDSGMPKDRFSAEMPDATLATLKIQPSEPRDSAVYFCASGLDRGLAFFGQGTRLTVV.